This paragraph covers one T cell receptor beta chain sequence. The antigen remains unidentified. The data were taken from a study of CD8 T cells in Susac syndrome. Whole-study findings and limits: In its TCR sequencing and HLA analysis, the study acknowledged that the number of individuals was relatively small.

Sequencing of TCR beta covered CD8+ and CD4+ T cells obtained from blood. Reverse transcription of roughly 0.45 to 1 ug RNA was carried out with random hexamers. Coverage of TCR beta CDR3 amplification by immunoSEQ multiplex PCR extended to 54 Vbeta and 13 Jbeta. TCRdb redid the calling of the immunoSEQ multiplex PCR reads with MiXCR, one entry per CDR3 protein. The sample has approximately 190,000 distinct CDR3 sequences; roughly 96% are singletons. Per germline, CDR1 KGHDR and CDR2 SFDVKD. J lost 0 bases, V lost 7 bases, and 3 bases had no gene match. The CDR3 consists of 15 residues. The TCR was taken from a human donor with multiple sclerosis. The sample consisted of CD4+ T cells from PBMCs. The V gene is TRBV24-1, the J gene TRBJ2-1; 9 positions match TRBD1. The CDR3 sequence: CATSPTGGSYNEQFF. The CDR3 nucleotides read TGTGCCACCAGCCCGACAGGGGGCTCCTACAATGAGCAGTTCTTC.